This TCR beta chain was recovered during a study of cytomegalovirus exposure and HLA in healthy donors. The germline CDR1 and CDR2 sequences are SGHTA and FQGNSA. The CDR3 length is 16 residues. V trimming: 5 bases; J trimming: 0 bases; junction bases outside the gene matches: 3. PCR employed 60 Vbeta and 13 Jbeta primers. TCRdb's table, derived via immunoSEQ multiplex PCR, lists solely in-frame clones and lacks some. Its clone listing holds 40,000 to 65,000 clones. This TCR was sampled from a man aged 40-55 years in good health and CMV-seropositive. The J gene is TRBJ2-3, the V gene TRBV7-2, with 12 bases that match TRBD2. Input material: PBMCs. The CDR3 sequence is CASSILAGGSTDTQYF. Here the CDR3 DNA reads TGTGCCAGCAGCATACTAGCGGGGGGAAGCACAGATACGCAGTATTTT.